The 14 T cell receptor beta chains presented below share a single source sample, sequenced in a study of monozygotic twins with inflammatory bowel disease. TCRdb re-called the 5' RACE reads and catalogs CDR3 proteins one per entry, DNA excluded. Here the sample table reports over 350,000 distinct CDR3 sequences. Sequencing was done on a sample of blood. All receptors derive from a human donor with ulcerative colitis or Crohn's disease, or a healthy co-twin of an affected twin (not recorded which).

The gene calls are TRBV4-3 and TRBJ1-6; the TCRdb call, TRBD1, lacks DNA for checking. The CDR3 loop spans 15 amino acids. Germline-derived CDR1 and CDR2 are LGHNA and YSLEER. The CDR3 spells CASSPRQGVSSPLHF.

The chain is built from TRBV6-5 and TRBJ1-6; TCRdb indicates TRBD1, and absent DNA this call remains unverified. Per the germline V gene, CDR1 is MNHEY and CDR2 is SVGAGI. This CDR3 has 17 residues. The CDR3 protein is CASSYTGQGASNSPLHF.

The V gene is TRBV29-1, the J gene TRBJ2-5; TCRdb's assignment of TRBD1 cannot be checked, as there is no DNA. From germline, CDR1 is SQVTM and CDR2 ANQGSEA. The CDR3 covers 12 residues. CDR3 amino acids: CSVTGGEETQYF.

V gene TRBV7-9 combines with J gene TRBJ2-7; TCRdb reports TRBD2, a call that lacks DNA to check it against. This CDR3 has 14 residues. The germline gives CDR1 SEHNR, CDR2 FQNEAQ (reference sequence). CDR3 region: CASSHGTSGYEQYF.

The chain links TRBV5-1 to TRBJ2-2; TCRdb's D call of TRBD1 is untestable without DNA. This CDR3 has 15 amino acids. The V gene's germline CDR1 is SGHRS and CDR2 YFSETQ. The CDR3 loop reads CASSPGQFSTGELFF.

This sequence joins TRBV19 and TRBJ2-1; lacking DNA, the TRBD1 call made by TCRdb goes unchecked. There are 20 residues in the CDR3. Germline lookup yields CDR1 LNHDA and CDR2 SQIVND (reference sequence). The CDR3 is CASSWGAGGASLYSYNEQFF.

J is TRBJ2-2 and V is TRBV4-2; TCRdb indicates TRBD2, and absent DNA this call remains unverified. The CDR3 is 18 residues long. CDR1 is LGHNA and CDR2 is YNFKEQ in the germline V gene. CDR3 sequence reads: CASSQDRGSPAGTGELFF.

This sequence joins TRBV6-2 or TRBV6-3 and TRBJ1-5; the D call from TCRdb, TRBD1, cannot be confirmed without DNA. In germline, CDR1 is MNHEY, CDR2 SVGEGT. The CDR3 is 14 residues long. The CDR3: CASRDRYSNQPQHF.

J is TRBJ1-6 and V is TRBV7-9. Germline V gene sequence: CDR1 SEHNR, CDR2 FQNEAQ (reference sequence). The CDR3 has 15 residues. This CDR3 reads CASSFLQSYNSPLHF.

V gene TRBV4-3 combines with J gene TRBJ1-5. Germline V lookup: CDR1 LGHNA, CDR2 YSLEER. This CDR3 is built from 15 residues. This chain's CDR3 is CASSQDRNNNQPQHF.

The chain links TRBV7-9 to TRBJ2-3; TCRdb returns TRBD1, unconfirmable since there is no DNA. The CDR3 length is 13 residues. Germline CDR1 and CDR2: SEHNR and FQNEAQ (reference sequence). CDR3: CASNLRGRDTQYF.

The V and J genes are TRBV6-1 and TRBJ2-1; the TCRdb D gene call, TRBD1, has no DNA to confirm it. Germline V lookup: CDR1 MNHNS, CDR2 SASEGT. This CDR3 spans 14 amino acids. CDR3 protein: CASSGDRDYNEQFF.

This chain joins TRBV25-1 and TRBJ2-1. The CDR3 runs 14 residues. Germline-derived CDR1 and CDR2 are MGHDK and SYGVNS. This chain's CDR3 is CASSYVTDYNEQFF. Based on the CDR3 plus reference TRBV25-1 and TRBJ2-1, the full variable domain is EADIYQTPRYLVIGTGKKITLECSQTMGHDKMYWYQQDPGMELHLIHYSYGVNSTEKGDLSSESTVSRIRTEHFPLTLESARPSHTSQYLCASSYVTDYNEQFFGPGTRLTVL.

The V call is TRBV6-2 or TRBV6-3, the J call TRBJ1-1; TCRdb picks TRBD1, but there is no DNA to check that call. The germline CDR1 and CDR2 sequences are MNHEY and SVGEGT. This CDR3 spans 18 amino acids. CDR3 protein: CASSLVLRGYLSNTEAFF.